These 23 T cell receptor beta chains were sequenced from one sample in a study of blood T cell repertoires in COVID-19. Sequenced by immunoSEQ multiplex PCR; TCRdb stores in-frame clones only, minus some. The sample contains roughly 64,000 clones, 86% of which appear only once. Sample: peripheral blood. Receptor source: a man aged 50-60 years with active COVID-19.

The V gene is TRBV7-9, the J gene TRBJ1-1; D is unresolved. This CDR3 is built from 13 residues. Germline CDR1 reads SEHNR; CDR2 reads FQNEAQ (reference sequence). The ends were cut back, 5 bases at V and 4 bases at J, with 11 bases in the middle. The CDR3 loop is CASSPGGTTEAFF. The CDR3 DNA reads as TGTGCCAGCAGCCCCGGAGGAACCACTGAAGCTTTCTTT.

The CDR3 loop is CASSPETGGAGYEQYF. The CDR3 DNA follows: TGTGCCAGCTCACCCGAAACAGGGGGCGCAGGTTACGAGCAGTACTTC. The V call is TRBV18, the J call TRBJ2-7; TRBD1 aligns across 9 bases. Germline V gene sequence: CDR1 KGHSH, CDR2 LQKENI. With 3 bases clipped from V and 4 bases from J, the junction kept 10 bases outside the gene matches. CDR3 length: 16 amino acids.

This sequence joins TRBV11-2 and TRBJ2-3; 10 nucleotides align to TRBD2. The V gene end was trimmed by 3 bases and the J gene end by 6 bases; junction bases not matched to a gene: 6. The germline CDR1 and CDR2 sequences are SGHAT and FQNNGV. This CDR3 region has 15 residues. Here the CDR3 DNA reads TGTGCCAGCAGCTTTTGGCTAGCGGGAGAGGATACGCAGTATTTT. It encodes CASSFWLAGEDTQYF.

The chain carries TRBV10-3 and TRBJ1-1; D is unresolved. Per germline, CDR1 ENHRY and CDR2 SYGVKD. The CDR3 contains 12 residues. Trimming pared 2 bases from V and 4 bases from J, leaving 5 bases between. The CDR3 here is CAISEGGTEAFF. The DNA of the CDR3 is TGTGCCATCAGTGAGGGAGGCACTGAAGCTTTCTTT.

This clone was counted once. The V gene is TRBV4-1, the J gene TRBJ2-7; D unresolved. V was pared by 1 base and J by 3 bases, with 10 bases between. CDR3 length: 14 residues. Germline V lookup: CDR1 MGHRA, CDR2 YSYEKL. The CDR3 nucleotides read TGCGCCAGCAGCCAAGTAAACTTTGACTACGAGCAGTACTTC. Translated, it gives CASSQVNFDYEQYF.

V usage is TRBV7-3 and J usage is TRBJ2-2; no clear D. V was trimmed by 0 bases and J by 1 base, leaving 3 bases between them. Germline-derived CDR1 and CDR2 are SGHTA and FQGTGA. The CDR3 is made up of 14 amino acids. The CDR3 DNA is TGTGCCAGCAGCTTAACCCGGAACACCGGGGAGCTGTTTTTT. It codes for CASSLTRNTGELFF.

The rearrangement uses TRBV5-6 and TRBJ2-2; TRBD2 agrees at 14 bases. CDR3 length equals 16 residues. V gave up 4 bases and J gave up 3 bases; unmatched junction bases: 2. Germline values: CDR1 SGHDT, CDR2 YYEEEE. CDR3 DNA sequence: TGTGCCAGCAGCATGGGACTAGCGGGAGACACCGGGGAGCTGTTTTTT. This translates into CASSMGLAGDTGELFF.

The V call is TRBV27, the J call TRBJ1-2; D call uncertain. Per the germline V gene, CDR1 is MNHEY and CDR2 is SMNVEV (reference sequence). Trimming shortened V by 5 bases and J by 6 bases, and 19 bases separated the two germline ends. The CDR3 consists of 15 residues. The CDR3 reads CASSRTPGFRHGYTF. CDR3 coding DNA: TGTGCCAGCAGTCGGACCCCGGGGTTTCGTCATGGCTACACCTTC.

This CDR3 is CASSPTGGGTGANVLTF. As DNA, the CDR3 is TGTGCCAGCAGCCCGACAGGGGGAGGAACTGGGGCCAACGTCCTGACTTTC. The J gene is TRBJ2-6, the V gene TRBV7-2; TRBD1 matches at 9 bases. Unmatched junction bases numbered 7, after V lost 5 bases and J lost 2 bases. The CDR3 sequence is 17 residues long. In germline, CDR1 is SGHTA, CDR2 FQGNSA.

The chain employs TRBV7-9 and TRBJ1-3, with a weak D call TRBD1 (6 bases). Between the trimmed V and J ends, which lost 10 bases and 4 bases, there was a span of 14 bases. CDR1 and CDR2 from the germline V gene are SEHNR and FQNEAQ (reference sequence). This CDR3 spans 13 amino acids. This chain's CDR3 is CATKRGQGNTIYF. The CDR3 nucleotides read TGTGCCACCAAGCGGGGGCAAGGAAACACCATATATTTT.

In DNA, the CDR3 is TGTGCCAGCAGTTACTCCGACAGGGGGTTTGCAGATACGCAGTATTTT. As protein: CASSYSDRGFADTQYF. This rearrangement joins TRBV6-5 to TRBJ2-3, with 9 bases that match TRBD1. The CDR3 has 16 amino acids. The J segment lost 4 bases and the V segment lost 0 bases, leaving 5 bases of the junction unmatched. The V gene's germline CDR1 is MNHEY and CDR2 SVGAGI.

This chain links TRBV19 with TRBJ1-5, with 11 bases aligning to TRBD1. V trimming: 5 bases; J trimming: 8 bases; junction bases outside the gene matches: 5. The CDR3 is made up of 14 amino acids. CDR1 is LNHDA and CDR2 is SQIVND in the germline V gene (reference sequence). The CDR3 region has the DNA TGTGCCAGTAGTTTTGGACAGGGGGCTGAGCCCCAGCATTTT. Translation: CASSFGQGAEPQHF.

This clone has just one count. The genes are TRBV10-3 and TRBJ2-2, with TRBD1 matching over 9 bases. V lost 2 bases to trimming and J lost 4 bases; unmatched junction nucleotides: 5. Germline CDR1 ENHRY, CDR2 SYGVKD. The CDR3 has 16 residues. The CDR3 coding sequence is TGTGCCATCAGTGAGATACAGGGGGCGGCCACCGGGGAGCTGTTTTTT. Translated: CAISEIQGAATGELFF.

This clone was recorded only once. V is TRBV5-8 and J is TRBJ2-2; D might be TRBD2 (6 bases). This CDR3 has 15 amino acids. Trimming removed 0 bases at V and 5 bases at J, with 11 bases between. Germline V gives CDR1 SGHTS, CDR2 YDEGEE. The CDR3 DNA reads as TGTGCCAGCAGCTTGGGGACGGGGGTGACCGGGGAGCTGTTTTTT. Translation gives CASSLGTGVTGELFF.

The sample holds a few counts of this clone. The chain uses TRBV11-2 and TRBJ1-1; weak D call: TRBD1 (6 bases). The CDR3 extends over 12 amino acids. V was shortened by 6 bases and J by 4 bases, with 9 bases between the two germline ends. CDR1 SGHAT and CDR2 FQNNGV come from the germline V gene. The CDR3 loop reads CASSPGATEAFF. The CDR3 DNA sequence: TGTGCCAGCAGTCCAGGGGCCACTGAAGCTTTCTTT.

The chain combines TRBV5-5 with TRBJ2-7; 10 nucleotides match TRBD2. Germline CDR1 and CDR2: SGHKS and YYEKEE (reference sequence). Trimming cost V 5 bases and J 0 bases; bases outside gene matches: 8. The CDR3 runs to 16 residues. Here the CDR3 reads CASRDGLAVVSYEQYF. The CDR3 bases are TGTGCCAGCAGGGACGGACTAGCGGTGGTCTCCTACGAGCAGTACTTC.

The chain is built from TRBV6-2 or TRBV6-3 and TRBJ2-7, with 8 bases identical to TRBD1. Germline lookup yields CDR1 MNHEY and CDR2 SVGEGT. The CDR3 totals 13 residues. Trimming cost V 1 base and J 5 bases; bases outside gene matches: 1. The CDR3 DNA reads as TGTGCCAGCAGTTACTACAGGGGGAACGAGCAGTACTTC. The encoded protein is CASSYYRGNEQYF.

V usage is TRBV6-6 and J usage is TRBJ2-5, with 10 bases matching TRBD2. The CDR3 contains 19 residues. V gave up 6 bases and J gave up 0 bases; unmatched junction bases: 16. In germline, CDR1 is MNHNY, CDR2 SVGAGI (reference sequence). The CDR3, as DNA: TGTGCCAGCAGCCGAAAGATAGCGGGAGGTCGCTCGTACCAAGAGACCCAGTACTTC. It specifies CASSRKIAGGRSYQETQYF.

The chain joins TRBV27 to TRBJ1-2; tentative D call: TRBD1 (6 bases). In germline, CDR1 is MNHEY, CDR2 SMNVEV (reference sequence). Trimming shortened V by 2 bases and J by 0 bases, and 7 bases separated the two germline ends. CDR3 length equals 14 residues. CDR3 nucleotide sequence: TGTGCCAGCAGTTTAACAGGGACTAACTATGGCTACACCTTC. This encodes CASSLTGTNYGYTF.

The genes are TRBV9 and TRBJ2-7; 8 nucleotides line up with TRBD2. With V trimmed by 3 bases and J by 2 bases, 7 bases remained unmatched. Germline CDR1 SGDLS, CDR2 YYNGEE. This CDR3 has 15 amino acids. Written as DNA, the CDR3 is TGTGCCAGCAGCGCCCATGGCGGGGGGACCTACGAGCAGTACTTC. Encoded protein: CASSAHGGGTYEQYF.

This chain uses TRBV12-3 or TRBV12-4 with TRBJ2-1; D is unresolved. V lost 3 bases, J lost 7 bases, and 10 bases lay in between. This CDR3 comprises 13 residues. CDR3 sequence: CASSFGQDNEQFF. Written as DNA, the CDR3 is TGTGCCAGCAGTTTTGGGCAGGATAATGAGCAGTTCTTC.

The chain has TRBV5-4 and TRBJ2-7; TRBD2 matches 10 bases. The CDR3 length is 16 residues. CDR1 is SGHNT, CDR2 YYREEE, per germline (reference sequence). The J segment lost 7 bases and the V segment lost 4 bases, leaving 14 bases of the junction unmatched. As DNA, the CDR3 is TGTGCCAGCAGCCCCCCCCAAGCGGGAGGGCCGGGGGAGCAGTACTTC. Its protein is CASSPPQAGGPGEQYF.

The chain links TRBV7-9 to TRBJ2-1; maybe TRBD2 (5 bases). CDR1 is SEHNR and CDR2 is FQNEAQ in the germline V gene (reference sequence). The length of the CDR3 is 14 residues. V lost 3 bases, J lost 6 bases, and 12 bases lay in between. This CDR3 reads CASSFASGFNEQFF. CDR3 DNA: TGTGCCAGCAGCTTCGCCTCGGGATTCAATGAGCAGTTCTTC.